The 8 T cell receptor beta chains below come from one sample, sequenced in a study of blood T cell repertoires in COVID-19. The table came from immunoSEQ multiplex PCR; TCRdb's copy has only in-frame clones and leaves some out. Here the sample spans 250,000 to 300,000 clones, around 90% being singletons. The sample consisted of peripheral blood. The receptors derive from a woman aged 55-70 years with COVID-19, enrolled during active disease.

The chain has TRBV20-1 and TRBJ2-1; D possibly corresponds to TRBD1 (5 bases). V lost 3 bases and J 8 bases, leaving 17 bases between the germline ends. The CDR3 runs 14 residues. Germline assignment: CDR1 DFQATT and CDR2 SNEGSKA (reference sequence). DNA for the CDR3: TGCAGTGCTAGTAGGGCAGGGAATTTCGATGAGCAGTTCTTC. This encodes CSASRAGNFDEQFF.

The J gene is TRBJ1-2, the V gene TRBV5-1; 7 bases fit TRBD1. CDR3 length: 14 residues. Germline V gene sequence: CDR1 SGHRS, CDR2 YFSETQ. The J segment lost 2 bases and the V segment lost 4 bases, leaving 5 bases of the junction unmatched. The CDR3, as DNA: TGCGCCAGCAGCGCGGGACAGAGAAACTATGGCTACACCTTC. Its translation is CASSAGQRNYGYTF.

The gene calls are TRBV5-1 and TRBJ1-1, with 7 bases matching TRBD1. The V gene end was trimmed by 0 bases and the J gene end by 3 bases; junction bases not matched to a gene: 11. This CDR3 has 17 residues. Germline CDR1 reads SGHRS; CDR2 reads YFSETQ. The DNA of the CDR3 is TGCGCCAGCAGCTTGGGGCAGGGGGTGGGTCGGCACACTGAAGCTTTCTTT. Translation gives CASSLGQGVGRHTEAFF. The entire variable domain, with the rest obtained from reference TRBV5-1 and TRBJ1-1, is as follows: KAGVTQTPRYLIKTRGQQVTLSCSPISGHRSVSWYQQTPGQGLQFLFEYFSETQRNKGNFPGRFSGRQFSNSRSEMNVSTLELGDSALYLCASSLGQGVGRHTEAFFGQGTRLTVV.

As DNA, the CDR3 is TGTGCCACCAGCAGGACAAATGAAAAACTGTTTTTT. Its translation is CATSRTNEKLFF. The chain combines TRBV15 with TRBJ1-4; D is undetermined. The germline gives CDR1 LNHNV, CDR2 YYDKDF (reference sequence). Trimming took off 3 bases at V and 5 bases at J, with 4 bases between the two ends. The length of the CDR3 is 12 residues. Based on the CDR3 plus reference TRBV15 and TRBJ1-4, the full variable domain is DAMVIQNPRYQVTQFGKPVTLSCSQTLNHNVMYWYQQKSSQAPKLLFHYYDKDFNNEADTPDNFQSRRPNTSFCFLDIRSPGLGDTAMYLCATSRTNEKLFFGSGTQLSVL.

The J gene is TRBJ1-2, the V gene TRBV6-2 or TRBV6-3; no clear D gene. This CDR3 comprises 14 residues. With 5 bases removed from V and 4 bases from J, the gap between germline ends came to 14 bases. Germline CDR1 is MNHEY and CDR2 is SVGEGT. Here the CDR3 DNA reads TGTGCCAGCAGTAACACACCAACGATCTATGGCTACACCTTC. This translates into CASSNTPTIYGYTF.

The CDR3 spells CASRNGGQGTGELFF. The CDR3 bases are TGTGCCAGCAGGAACGGGGGGCAGGGCACCGGGGAGCTGTTTTTT. This sequence joins TRBV6-5 and TRBJ2-2; D possibly corresponds to TRBD2 (7 bases). The CDR3 is 15 amino acids. Germline V lookup: CDR1 MNHEY, CDR2 SVGAGI. V lost 6 bases, J lost 4 bases, and 15 bases lay in between.

This clone was seen a handful of times. The chain carries TRBV7-9 and TRBJ1-2; no clear D gene. Germline V gene data show CDR1 as SEHNR and CDR2 as FQNEAQ (reference sequence). This CDR3 region has 15 residues. Between the trimmed V and J ends, which lost 5 bases and 0 bases, there was a span of 13 bases. Here the CDR3 reads CASSPLLAANYGYTF. CDR3 coding DNA: TGTGCCAGCAGCCCCCTTCTTGCAGCTAACTATGGCTACACCTTC.

This chain joins TRBV6-4 and TRBJ1-1; D possibly corresponds to TRBD1 (5 bases). The germline V gene encodes CDR1 MRHNA and CDR2 SNTAGT. The CDR3 has 13 residues. With 4 bases removed from V and 5 bases from J, the gap between germline ends came to 11 bases. The CDR3 loop reads CASSAQGGTEAFF. The CDR3 DNA reads TGTGCCAGCAGTGCGCAGGGTGGGACTGAAGCTTTCTTT.